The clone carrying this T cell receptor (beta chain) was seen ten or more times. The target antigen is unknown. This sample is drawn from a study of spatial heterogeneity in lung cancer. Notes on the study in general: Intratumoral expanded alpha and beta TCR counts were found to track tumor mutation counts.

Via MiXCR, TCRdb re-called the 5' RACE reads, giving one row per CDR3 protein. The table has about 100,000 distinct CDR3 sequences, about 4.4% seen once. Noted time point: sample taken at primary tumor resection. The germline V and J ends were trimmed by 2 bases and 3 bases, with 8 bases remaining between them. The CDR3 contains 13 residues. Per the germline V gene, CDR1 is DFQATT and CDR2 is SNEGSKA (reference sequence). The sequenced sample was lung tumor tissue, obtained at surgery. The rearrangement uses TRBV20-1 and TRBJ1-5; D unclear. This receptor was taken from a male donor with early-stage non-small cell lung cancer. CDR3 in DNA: TGCAGTGCTAGAAAGCCGTTCAATCAGCCCCAGCATTTT. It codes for CSARKPFNQPQHF.